This T cell receptor (beta chain) appears in the sequencing data of a study of PD-L1 blockade in urothelial cancer. Across the study: The study started patients on atezolizumab at some point between 2013 and 2015, giving 1,200 mg intravenously every 3 weeks. Samples came from 3 weeks, at the second dose, and 6 weeks into treatment.

TCRdb's copy holds only in-frame clones and misses some; the assay was immunoSEQ multiplex PCR. The sample lists about 41,000 clones; about 85% were seen once. Specified time point: peripheral blood 6 weeks after treatment start. The germline CDR1 and CDR2 sequences are SGHDT and YYEEEE. CDR3 length: 15 amino acids. V was cut by 4 bases and J by 7 bases, with 18 bases left in between. The chain has TRBV5-6 and TRBJ2-1; the D gene is possibly TRBD1 (6 bases). This specimen was PBMCs, taken around atezolizumab (anti-PD-L1) treatment. This TCR was sampled from a man aged 65 to 79 with urothelial cancer. The CDR3 DNA is TGTGCCAGCAGCCTGGGGGCGGATCCGGGAAATGAGCAGTTCTTC. Protein sequence: CASSLGADPGNEQFF.